A selection of T cell receptor beta chains follows, all from one sample in a study of shared clonotypes between healthy human individuals. This table comes from immunoSEQ multiplex PCR, and its TCRdb copy is limited to in-frame clones, with some not included. This table has about 1,500,000 clones, around 97% appearing once. Sequenced input: naive CD4+ T cells sorted from blood. The receptor set was obtained from a man aged 25-40 years in good health. Both conserved end residues are part of each CDR3. D genes are given only for firm matches. Not all rows give a size; the values are once, few, many and, for expanded clones, a class.

>TRBV18|TRBJ2-3|NA|NA
CASSPATDTQYF
TGTGCCAGCTCACCAGCCACAGATACGCAGTATTTT
>TRBV29-1|TRBJ2-7|NA|NA
CSVGGAGKTYEQYF
TGCAGCGTTGGGGGGGCAGGGAAGACCTACGAGCAGTACTTC
>TRBV2|TRBJ2-2|TRBD1|NA
CASSPQGDTGELFF
TGTGCCAGCAGTCCCCAGGGGGACACCGGGGAGCTGTTTTTT
>TRBV7-9|TRBJ1-2|NA|NA
CASSLALTDLYGYTF
TGTGCCAGCAGCTTAGCCCTGACAGACCTCTATGGCTACACCTTC
>TRBV7-9|TRBJ2-5|NA|NA
CASSTEIQGMKTQYF
TGTGCCAGCAGCACAGAGATCCAGGGTATGAAGACCCAGTACTTC
>TRBV2|TRBJ2-3|NA|NA
CASSERTAGTSTDTQYF
TGTGCCAGCAGTGAAAGGACAGCCGGAACTAGCACAGATACGCAGTATTTT
>TRBV29-1|TRBJ2-7|TRBD2|NA
CSVVRGSGSIWSYEQYF
TGCAGCGTTGTTCGGGGTAGCGGGAGTATATGGTCCTACGAGCAGTACTTC
>TRBV9|TRBJ2-1|NA|NA
CASSLGRDGDEQFF
TGTGCCAGCAGCCTTGGCCGGGACGGCGATGAGCAGTTCTTC
>TRBV5-4|TRBJ2-4|TRBD2|NA
CASSTWTSGRAKNIQYF
TGTGCCAGCAGCACCTGGACTAGCGGGAGAGCCAAAAACATTCAGTACTTC
>TRBV29-1|TRBJ2-7|NA|NA
CSVARNTYEQYF
TGCAGCGTTGCCAGGAACACCTACGAGCAGTACTTC
>TRBV25-1|TRBJ2-5|NA|NA
CASSRSRGLETQYF
TGTGCCAGCAGTAGGAGTCGGGGATTGGAGACCCAGTACTTC
>TRBV9|TRBJ2-1|NA|NA
CASSVGNLGNNEQFF
TGTGCCAGCAGCGTAGGCAACTTGGGGAACAATGAGCAGTTCTTC
>TRBV6-1|TRBJ2-5|TRBD1|NA
CASSARTGQETQYF
TGTGCCAGCAGTGCCCGGACAGGGCAAGAGACCCAGTACTTC
>TRBV18|TRBJ2-7|NA|NA
CASSPGRVTYEQYF
TGTGCCAGCTCACCGGGACGGGTTACCTACGAGCAGTACTTC
>TRBV28|TRBJ1-1|NA|NA
CASNPGHKNTEAFF
TGTGCCAGCAACCCGGGACACAAGAACACTGAAGCTTTCTTT
>TRBV7-2|TRBJ2-7|TRBD2|NA
CASSVTAGASYEQYF
TGTGCCAGCAGCGTAACGGCGGGAGCCTCCTACGAGCAGTACTTC
>TRBV19|TRBJ2-1|TRBD1|NA
CASSHGQGRSQFF
TGTGCCAGTAGCCACGGACAGGGGCGATCTCAGTTCTTC
>TRBV7-2|TRBJ2-1|TRBD2|NA
CASSSTSSPEQFF
TGTGCCAGCAGCTCGACTAGCAGCCCTGAGCAGTTCTTC
>TRBV7-2|TRBJ2-7|TRBD2|NA
CATRLAGDREQYF
TGTGCCACCCGACTAGCGGGGGACCGAGAGCAGTACTTC
>TRBV18|TRBJ1-5|TRBD1|NA
CASSPGTGVGQPQHF
TGTGCCAGCTCACCCGGGACAGGGGTGGGTCAGCCCCAGCATTTT
>TRBV11-2|TRBJ2-1|TRBD1|NA
CASSLVGGQAIF
TGTGCCAGCAGCTTAGTGGGGGGACAGGCGATCTTC
>TRBV5-4|TRBJ2-5|NA|NA
CASSLVRGRETQYF
TGTGCCAGCAGCTTGGTGAGGGGTAGGGAGACCCAGTACTTC
>TRBV18|TRBJ1-4|NA|NA
CASSPVGLVTNEKLFF
TGTGCCAGCTCACCGGTAGGGTTGGTAACTAATGAAAAACTGTTTTTT
>TRBV28|TRBJ2-2|NA|NA
CASSLNWAGAADTGELFF
TGTGCCAGCAGTTTAAATTGGGCAGGGGCGGCCGACACCGGGGAGCTGTTTTTT
>TRBV10-3|TRBJ2-2|NA|NA
CAISVSVGGELFF
TGTGCCATCAGTGTGAGTGTCGGCGGGGAGCTGTTTTTT
>TRBV6-1|TRBJ2-1|TRBD2|NA
CASSHSGRVDEQFF
TGTGCCAGCAGTCATAGCGGGAGGGTCGATGAGCAGTTCTTC
>TRBV10-1|TRBJ2-1|TRBD2|NA
CASSEAGRGNEQFF
TGCGCCAGCAGTGAAGCGGGACGAGGCAATGAGCAGTTCTTC
>TRBV9|TRBJ1-1|NA|NA
CASSAGPVAVDTEAFF
TGTGCCAGCAGCGCGGGCCCAGTTGCGGTTGACACTGAAGCTTTCTTT
>TRBV6-5|TRBJ2-5|TRBD2|NA
CASSYSGGQETQYF
TGTGCCAGCAGTTACTCGGGGGGGCAAGAGACCCAGTACTTC
>TRBV2|TRBJ2-5|TRBD1|NA
CASNLWGQETQYF
TGTGCCAGCAATCTATGGGGACAGGAGACCCAGTACTTC
>TRBV18|TRBJ2-1|TRBD2|once
CASSPKALAGGTYNEQFF
TGTGCCAGCTCACCAAAAGCTCTAGCGGGAGGTACCTACAATGAGCAGTTCTTC
>TRBV28|TRBJ2-2|NA|once
CASSPTGELFF
TGTGCCAGCAGTCCCACCGGGGAGCTGTTTTTT
>TRBV10-3|TRBJ2-7|NA|NA
CAISVFPGSYEQYF
TGTGCCATCAGTGTTTTCCCGGGTTCCTACGAGCAGTACTTC
>TRBV6-5|TRBJ2-5|NA|NA
CASSFGPNTQETQYF
TGTGCCAGCAGTTTTGGACCAAACACTCAAGAGACCCAGTACTTC
>TRBV6-5|TRBJ2-1|NA|NA
CASSYKRTPHYNEQFF
TGTGCCAGCAGTTACAAAAGGACCCCTCATTACAATGAGCAGTTCTTC
>TRBV7-9|TRBJ1-1|TRBD1|NA
CASSRGQAMNTEAFF
TGTGCCAGCAGCAGGGGACAGGCCATGAACACTGAAGCTTTCTTT
>TRBV5-1|TRBJ2-7|NA|NA
CASSLMGDEQYF
TGCGCCAGCAGCTTGATGGGGGACGAGCAGTACTTC
>TRBV7-2|TRBJ1-5|TRBD1|once
CATRGRGLNQPQHF
TGTGCCACCAGGGGCAGGGGGTTAAATCAGCCCCAGCATTTT
>TRBV27|TRBJ2-7|NA|NA
CASSFLTGRGTYEQYF
TGTGCCAGCAGTTTCCTGACAGGGCGGGGTACCTACGAGCAGTACTTC
>TRBV9|TRBJ2-7|NA|NA
CASSVGGKNYEQYF
TGTGCCAGCAGCGTAGGGGGTAAAAACTACGAGCAGTACTTC
>TRBV27|TRBJ1-5|TRBD1|NA
CASSLIRGRNQPQHF
TGTGCCAGCAGTTTAATTAGGGGGCGCAATCAGCCCCAGCATTTT